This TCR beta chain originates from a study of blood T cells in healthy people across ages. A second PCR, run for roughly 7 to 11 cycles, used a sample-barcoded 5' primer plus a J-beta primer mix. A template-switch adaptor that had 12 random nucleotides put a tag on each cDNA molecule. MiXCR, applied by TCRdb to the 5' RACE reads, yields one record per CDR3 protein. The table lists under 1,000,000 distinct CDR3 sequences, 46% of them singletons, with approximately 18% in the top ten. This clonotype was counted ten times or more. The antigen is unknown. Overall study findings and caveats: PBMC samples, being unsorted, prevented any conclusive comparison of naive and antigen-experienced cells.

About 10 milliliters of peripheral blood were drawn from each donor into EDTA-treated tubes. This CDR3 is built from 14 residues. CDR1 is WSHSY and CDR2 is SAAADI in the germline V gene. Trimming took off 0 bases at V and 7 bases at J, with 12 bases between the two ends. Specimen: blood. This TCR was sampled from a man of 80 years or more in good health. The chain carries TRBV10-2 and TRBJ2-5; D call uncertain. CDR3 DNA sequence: TGCGCCAGCAGTGAGTCGAAGGTTTCCGGGACCCAGTACTTC. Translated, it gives CASSESKVSGTQYF.